This T cell receptor (beta chain) was identified during a study of long-term antiretroviral therapy in people with HIV. Sequencing used immunoSEQ v3.0 at survey level. Clones were sequenced by immunoSEQ multiplex PCR, and TCRdb holds only the in-frame ones, with some missing. This table holds approximately 35,000 clones, approximately 95% found once. The CDR3 totals 15 residues. The germline CDR1 and CDR2 sequences are SGHRS and YFSETQ. Trimming removed 0 bases from V and 5 bases from J, with 14 bases in between. The gene calls are TRBV5-1 and TRBJ1-1, with D unclear. This TCR was sampled from a woman between 45 and 60 years old with HIV. The sequencing here drew on unsorted PBMCs, taken around 5 years after starting antiretroviral therapy. The CDR3 region has the DNA TGCGCCAGCAGCTTGGGGCCCCCGCGAGAGACTGAAGCTTTCTTT. Translation: CASSLGPPRETEAFF.